This TCR beta chain was captured by sequencing in a study of blood T cells in healthy people across ages. Regarding the study as a whole: CMV status of donors was not determined, possibly confounding expanded clonotype changes. The unsorted PBMCs prevented any conclusive comparison of naive versus antigen-experienced cells.

Through a sample-barcoded 5' primer and a J-beta primer mix, a second PCR was run for roughly 6 to 12 cycles. TCRdb analysed the 5' RACE reads with MiXCR anew, one entry per CDR3 protein. This table holds some 900,000 distinct CDR3 sequences, under 30% found once. At least 5.5 micrograms of total RNA were extracted per sample. The germline V gene has CDR1 SNHLY and CDR2 FYNNEI. The length of the CDR3 is 14 residues. About this clonotype itself: As yet, its antigen is unknown.

This TCR came from a woman older than 75 in good health. The rearrangement joins TRBV2 to TRBJ2-1, with D possibly matching TRBD2 (6 bases). The J call may not be correct, given that the DNA end is closer to TRBJ2-7. The sequencing input was blood. The CDR3 spells CASSHGTSYNEQYF. The CDR3 coding sequence is TGTGCCAGCAGTCATGGGACTTCATACAATGAGCAGTACTTC.